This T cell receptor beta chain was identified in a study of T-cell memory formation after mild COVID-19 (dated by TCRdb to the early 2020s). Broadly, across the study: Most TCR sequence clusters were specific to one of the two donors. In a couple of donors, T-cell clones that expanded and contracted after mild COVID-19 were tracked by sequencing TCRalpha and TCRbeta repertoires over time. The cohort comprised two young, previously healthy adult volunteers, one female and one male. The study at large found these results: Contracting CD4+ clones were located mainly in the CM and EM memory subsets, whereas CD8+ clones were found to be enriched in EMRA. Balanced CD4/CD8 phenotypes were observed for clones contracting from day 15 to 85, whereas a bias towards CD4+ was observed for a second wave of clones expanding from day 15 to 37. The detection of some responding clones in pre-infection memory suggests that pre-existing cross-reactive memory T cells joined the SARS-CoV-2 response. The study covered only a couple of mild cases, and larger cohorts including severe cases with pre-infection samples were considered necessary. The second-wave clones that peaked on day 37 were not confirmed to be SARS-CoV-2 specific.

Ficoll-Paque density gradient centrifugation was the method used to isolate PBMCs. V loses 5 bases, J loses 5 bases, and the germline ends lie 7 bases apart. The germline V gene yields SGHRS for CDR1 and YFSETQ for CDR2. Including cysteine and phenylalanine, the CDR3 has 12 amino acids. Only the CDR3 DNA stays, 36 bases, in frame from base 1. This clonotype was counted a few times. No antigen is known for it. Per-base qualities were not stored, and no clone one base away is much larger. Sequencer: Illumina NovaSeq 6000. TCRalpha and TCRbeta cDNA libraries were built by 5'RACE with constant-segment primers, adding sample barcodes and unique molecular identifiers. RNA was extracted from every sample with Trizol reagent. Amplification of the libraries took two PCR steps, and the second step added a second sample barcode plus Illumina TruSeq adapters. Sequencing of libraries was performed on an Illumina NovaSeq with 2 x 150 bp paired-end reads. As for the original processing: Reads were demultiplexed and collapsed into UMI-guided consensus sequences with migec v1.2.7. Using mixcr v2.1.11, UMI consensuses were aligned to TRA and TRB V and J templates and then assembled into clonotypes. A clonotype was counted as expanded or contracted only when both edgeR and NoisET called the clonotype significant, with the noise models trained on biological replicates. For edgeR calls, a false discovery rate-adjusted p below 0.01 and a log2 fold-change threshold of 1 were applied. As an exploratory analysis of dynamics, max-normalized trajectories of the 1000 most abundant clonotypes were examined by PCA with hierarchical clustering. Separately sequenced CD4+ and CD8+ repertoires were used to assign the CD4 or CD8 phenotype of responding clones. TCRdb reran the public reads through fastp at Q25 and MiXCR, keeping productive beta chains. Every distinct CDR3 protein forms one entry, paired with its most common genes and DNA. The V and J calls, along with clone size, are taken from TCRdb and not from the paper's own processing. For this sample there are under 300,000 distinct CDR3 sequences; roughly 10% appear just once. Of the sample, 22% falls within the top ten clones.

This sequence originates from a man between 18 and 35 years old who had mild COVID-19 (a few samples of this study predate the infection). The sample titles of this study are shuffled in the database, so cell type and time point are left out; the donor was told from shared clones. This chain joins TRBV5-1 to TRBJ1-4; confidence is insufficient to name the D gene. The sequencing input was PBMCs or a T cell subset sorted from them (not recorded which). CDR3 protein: CASRQENEKLFF. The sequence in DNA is TGCGCCAGCAGGCAGGAGAATGAAAAACTGTTTTTT.